One and the same sample provided the 26 T cell receptor beta chains below, sequenced in a study of persistence of HIV-infected CD4 T cells. Their antigen targets remain unknown. This was the immunoSEQ version 4 assay in survey mode. TCRdb's copy holds only in-frame clones and misses some; the assay was immunoSEQ multiplex PCR. The profile covers about 39,000 clones, with around 85% appearing a single time and around 5.9% taken by the ten largest. The stimulus was an HIV-1 Gag 15-mer peptide pool, about 1 ug/peptide/mL. CD40L/CD69 double-negative CD45RO-high memory CD4+ T cells were collected. The sequencing used cultured CD4+ T cells from PBMCs, collected from a patient who received antiretroviral therapy. These receptors were collected from an adult with HIV. The donor label of this sample is uncertain.

The chain combines TRBV5-4 with TRBJ2-1; tentatively, D is TRBD1 or TRBD2 (5 bases each). V lost 1 base and J lost 5, with 13 bases in between. Germline assignment: CDR1 SGHNT and CDR2 YYREEE (reference sequence). This CDR3 spans 15 amino acids. The CDR3 nucleotides read TGTGCCAGCAGCTTGCGTCGGGGCGGTGACAATGAGCAGTTCTTC. Translated: CASSLRRGGDNEQFF.

The chain employs TRBV5-1 and TRBJ1-2; D not certain. Between the trimmed V and J ends, which lost 4 bases and 5 bases, there was a span of 9 bases. The CDR3 is 12 residues long. Germline assignment: CDR1 SGHRS and CDR2 YFSETQ. CDR3 sequence reads: CASSADSYGYTF. In DNA form, the CDR3 reads TGCGCCAGCAGCGCCGACTCGTATGGCTACACCTTC.

The genes are TRBV28 and TRBJ2-1; TRBD2 aligns across 14 bases. The CDR3 is made up of 19 amino acids. CDR1 and CDR2 from the germline V gene are MDHEN and SYDVKM. J gave up 5 bases and V 5 bases, and 14 bases lay outside the gene matches. CDR3 protein: CASSPWTSGGTGLDNEQFF. DNA for the CDR3: TGTGCCAGCAGTCCATGGACTAGCGGGGGGACAGGTCTAGACAATGAGCAGTTCTTC.

This rearrangement joins TRBV24-1 to TRBJ2-3, with 7 bases that match TRBD2. CDR1 and CDR2 from the germline V gene are KGHDR and SFDVKD. The CDR3 sequence is 18 residues long. Losses at the gene ends were 0 bases for V and 6 bases for J; bases not matched to a gene: 14. The CDR3 DNA sequence: TGTGCCACCAGTGATTTGCGATTTGGCGGGGAGGGAGCGGATACGCAGTATTTT. Protein sequence: CATSDLRFGGEGADTQYF.

The gene calls are TRBV3-1 (or the pseudogene TRBV3-2) and TRBJ1-2; D is perhaps TRBD1 (6 bases). Per germline, CDR1 LGHDT and CDR2 YNNKEL (reference sequence). The CDR3 has 14 amino acids. The V and J ends lost 0 bases and 6 bases respectively, with 11 bases between them. The CDR3 here is CASSQDLQGNGYTF. The CDR3 nucleotides are TGTGCCAGCAGCCAAGATCTACAGGGAAATGGCTACACCTTC.

The chain joins TRBV10-3 to TRBJ1-2; D is undetermined. The CDR3 is 13 residues long. V lost 5 bases and J lost 6, with 13 bases in between. Germline V CDR1 and CDR2: ENHRY, SYGVKD. The CDR3, as DNA: TGTGCCATCAGTTCCAGTGGGCGCGATGGCTACACCTTC. Translated, it gives CAISSSGRDGYTF.

V usage is TRBV9 and J usage is TRBJ2-1; 9 bases are a match to TRBD2. The CDR3 consists of 13 residues. CDR1 and CDR2 from the germline V gene are SGDLS and YYNGEE. V shed 4 bases, J shed 8 bases, and the junction held 4 bases outside the gene matches. CDR3 sequence: CASSKGLAYEQFF. For the CDR3, the DNA is TGTGCCAGCAGCAAGGGACTAGCCTATGAGCAGTTCTTC.

The rearrangement joins TRBV2 to TRBJ2-3; perhaps TRBD2 as D (5 bases). The germline gives CDR1 SNHLY, CDR2 FYNNEI. The CDR3 has 14 amino acids. Trimming stripped 6 bases from V and 2 bases from J, with 12 bases between. CDR3 sequence reads: CASRTDYTTDTQYF. Here the CDR3 DNA reads TGTGCCAGCAGGACCGACTACACCACAGATACGCAGTATTTT.

V usage is TRBV9 and J usage is TRBJ1-6; TRBD1 matches 8 bases. This CDR3 is built from 15 residues. The ends lost 3 bases at V and 6 bases at J; junction bases unmatched: 5. Germline V gene data show CDR1 as SGDLS and CDR2 as YYNGEE. DNA of the CDR3: TGTGCCAGCAGCGACCGACAGGGGTCTAATTCACCCCTCCACTTT. It encodes CASSDRQGSNSPLHF.

This chain joins TRBV7-3 and TRBJ2-2; unclear D gene. V gave up 5 bases and J gave up 1 base, with 8 bases separating them. CDR1 is SGHTA, CDR2 FQGTGA, per germline. This CDR3 comprises 14 residues. CDR3 in DNA: TGTGCCAGCAGCCCCCCGTGGAACACCGGGGAGCTGTTTTTT. This sequence encodes CASSPPWNTGELFF.

This chain connects TRBV7-3 to TRBJ2-2; 12 nucleotides line up with TRBD2. CDR1 is SGHTA and CDR2 is FQGTGA in the germline V gene. The CDR3 length is 19 residues. With 0 bases clipped from V and 2 bases from J, the junction kept 7 bases outside the gene matches. This CDR3 reads CASSLTSSGGAANTGELFF. The CDR3, as DNA: TGTGCCAGCAGCTTAACCTCTAGCGGGGGGGCCGCAAACACCGGGGAGCTGTTTTTT.

The chain recombines TRBV7-8 with TRBJ2-7, with a possible D match to TRBD1 (6 bases). V was clipped by 2 bases and J by 6 bases, with 23 bases between them. Germline CDR1 SGHVS, CDR2 FQNEAQ. The CDR3 sequence is 17 residues long. The DNA of the CDR3 is TGTGCCAGCAGCTTATTAGGGATCGGACAGTATTCCGCCGAGCAGTACTTC. Its translation: CASSLLGIGQYSAEQYF. Looking up the rest from reference TRBV7-8 and TRBJ2-7 gives the full variable domain: GAGVSQSPRYKVAKRGQDVALRCDPISGHVSLFWYQQALGQGPEFLTYFQNEAQLDKSGLPSDRFFAERPEGSVSTLKIQRTQQEDSAVYLCASSLLGIGQYSAEQYFGPGTRLTVT.

This clone has more than one count but fewer than ten. The rearrangement joins TRBV6-5 to TRBJ1-2, with D hard to call. The CDR3 totals 16 residues. V lost 0 bases and J lost 4, with 15 bases in between. Germline V gene sequence: CDR1 MNHEY, CDR2 SVGAGI. The CDR3 sequence: CASSYSAQLSSYGYTF. As DNA, the CDR3 is TGTGCCAGCAGTTACTCGGCACAACTCTCGAGCTATGGCTACACCTTC.

The V and J genes are TRBV2 and TRBJ1-4; D gene ambiguous. The V gene's germline CDR1 is SNHLY and CDR2 FYNNEI. There are 14 residues in the CDR3. V lost 5 bases and J lost 8, with 15 bases in between. CDR3 protein: CASSRTGRREKLFF. The CDR3 coding sequence is TGTGCCAGCAGTCGGACGGGCCGGCGGGAAAAACTGTTTTTT.

As for this clone: The sample holds other DNA sequences that translate to the same CDR3. This sequence joins TRBV3-1 (or the pseudogene TRBV3-2) and TRBJ1-5; D is unclear. Germline loops: CDR1 LGHDT, CDR2 YNNKEL (reference sequence). Trimming pared 0 bases from V and 3 bases from J, leaving 0 bases between. This CDR3 has 12 amino acids. The CDR3 is CASSQDNQPQHF. As DNA, the CDR3 is TGTGCCAGCAGCCAAGACAATCAGCCCCAGCATTTT.

The chain uses TRBV7-9 and TRBJ2-7; TRBD1 matches 11 bases. The V gene end was trimmed by 3 bases and the J gene end by 3 bases; junction bases not matched to a gene: 7. CDR1 and CDR2 (germline): SEHNR, FQNEAQ (reference sequence). The CDR3 length is 16 residues. As DNA, the CDR3 is TGTGCCAGCAGCTTCCCCATGGGACAGGGGGGCTACGAGCAGTACTTC. Translating gives CASSFPMGQGGYEQYF.

This clone was detected only a few times. This sequence joins TRBV9 and TRBJ2-2; D gene ambiguous. CDR3 size: 17 residues. Deletions cut 0 bases from V and 1 base from J, with 13 bases between. Germline V gene sequence: CDR1 SGDLS, CDR2 YYNGEE. DNA for the CDR3: TGTGCCAGCAGCGTAGGGTGGTCCTCTTTGAACACCGGGGAGCTGTTTTTT. Its translation: CASSVGWSSLNTGELFF.

V gene TRBV5-1 combines with J gene TRBJ2-1; 7 nucleotides align to TRBD1. V shed 4 bases, J shed 0 bases, and the junction held 4 bases outside the gene matches. CDR1 is SGHRS and CDR2 is YFSETQ in the germline V gene. CDR3 length: 15 residues. The CDR3 sequence: CASSVRDSSYNEQFF. The CDR3 bases are TGCGCCAGCAGCGTCCGGGACAGCTCCTACAATGAGCAGTTCTTC.

This chain links TRBV7-2 with TRBJ2-3; D not certain. Germline lookup yields CDR1 SGHTA and CDR2 FQGNSA. Trimming took off 6 bases at V and 6 bases at J, with 13 bases between the two ends. This CDR3 comprises 13 residues. The CDR3 nucleotides are TGTGCCAGCAGTAGTCCCTCTTGGGATACGCAGTATTTT. This sequence encodes CASSSPSWDTQYF.

The rearrangement uses TRBV28 and TRBJ2-1; 13 nucleotides line up with TRBD2. V gave up 5 bases and J gave up 9 bases; unmatched junction bases: 4. This CDR3 has 14 amino acids. The germline V gene encodes CDR1 MDHEN and CDR2 SYDVKM. The CDR3 DNA reads TGTGCCAGCAGTACTAGCGGGGGGGTTAGTGAGCAGTTCTTC. It yields the protein CASSTSGGVSEQFF. The variable domain in full, completed from reference TRBV28 and TRBJ2-1, reads DVKVTQSSRYLVKRTGEKVFLECVQDMDHENMFWYRQDPGLGLRLIYFSYDVKMKEKGDIPEGYSVSREKKERFSLILESASTNQTSMYLCASSTSGGVSEQFFGPGTRLTVL.

The chain combines TRBV7-2 with TRBJ2-1; D may be TRBD2 (5 bases). Germline V lookup: CDR1 SGHTA, CDR2 FQGNSA. Trimming shortened V by 2 bases and J by 8 bases, and 19 bases separated the two germline ends. The CDR3 loop spans 16 amino acids. The CDR3 nucleotides read TGTGCCAGCAGCTTATCCCCTTCCCGGGTGCGGGATGAGCAGTTCTTC. It translates to CASSLSPSRVRDEQFF.

In DNA, the CDR3 is TGCGCCAGCAGCCAAGACTGGGGCTCCTACGAGCAGTACTTC. Residues: CASSQDWGSYEQYF. The chain recombines TRBV4-1 with TRBJ2-7, with D unresolved. The CDR3 length is 14 residues. Trimming stripped 0 bases from V and 0 bases from J, with 6 bases between. Germline CDR1 is MGHRA and CDR2 is YSYEKL.

The chain recombines TRBV9 with TRBJ2-2; the D is unclear. The V end lost 3 bases, the J end lost 5 bases, and 5 bases lay between the germline ends. Germline loops: CDR1 SGDLS, CDR2 YYNGEE. The CDR3 totals 12 residues. Here the CDR3 DNA reads TGTGCCAGCAGCGCTTCGACCGGGGAGCTGTTTTTT. It encodes CASSASTGELFF.

This clone occurred a few times. This chain links TRBV4-1 with TRBJ2-7, with D perhaps matching TRBD1 or TRBD2 (6 bases each). The CDR3 is 16 residues long. V was clipped by 0 bases and J by 2 bases, with 14 bases between them. CDR1 and CDR2 (germline): MGHRA, YSYEKL. CDR3 in DNA: TGCGCCAGCAGCCAAGACGCCGGGGGCTTCACCTACGAGCAGTACTTC. Translation gives CASSQDAGGFTYEQYF.

The V gene is TRBV27, the J gene TRBJ1-6, with 7 bases matching TRBD1. The CDR3 extends over 15 amino acids. The germline V gene encodes CDR1 MNHEY and CDR2 SMNVEV (reference sequence). The J segment lost 8 bases and the V segment lost 7 bases, leaving 11 bases of the junction unmatched. The CDR3 sequence is CASKLLDRVDSPLHF. CDR3 bases: TGTGCCAGCAAACTCCTCGACAGGGTCGATTCACCCCTCCACTTT.

The chain carries TRBV14 and TRBJ1-2; D is unresolved. Germline-derived CDR1 and CDR2 are SGHDN and FVKESK. Trimming shortened V by 0 bases and J by 4 bases, and 9 bases separated the two germline ends. CDR3 length equals 14 residues. The CDR3 sequence: CASSQEWTGYGYTF. CDR3 nucleotides: TGTGCCAGCAGCCAAGAATGGACTGGCTATGGCTACACCTTC. The entire variable domain, with the rest obtained from reference TRBV14 and TRBJ1-2, is as follows: EAGVTQFPSHSVIEKGQTVTLRCDPISGHDNLYWYRRVMGKEIKFLLHFVKESKQDESGMPNNRFLAERTGGTYSTLKVQPAELEDSGVYFCASSQEWTGYGYTFGSGTRLTVV.